The 24 T cell receptor beta chains listed next were all sequenced from one sample in a study of cytomegalovirus exposure and HLA in healthy donors listed by TCRdb under 2017. To prepare the library, the immunoSEQ multiplex PCR assay was applied. In its TCRdb copy, this immuneACCESS table keeps in-frame sequences only and misses some clones. Where compared with another copy, unresolved V genes explain less than half of these, and the others have no known cause. Counted in this sample were about 180,000 clones; approximately 81% of them appeared once. 15% to 20% of the sample comes from the top ten. Sequencing was done on a sample of PBMCs. The receptors come from a man aged 18 to 30 in good health and CMV-seropositive.

The gene calls are TRBV19 and TRBJ2-5; 8 nucleotides align to TRBD1. The germline V gene has CDR1 LNHDA and CDR2 SQIVND (reference sequence). V lost 5 bases and J lost 2; bases outside the gene matches: 7. The CDR3 loop spans 15 amino acids. The CDR3 reads CASSAGTGIQETQYF. CDR3 sequence (DNA): TGTGCCAGTAGTGCGGGGACAGGCATTCAAGAGACCCAGTACTTC.

The chain uses TRBV9 and TRBJ2-1, with 9 positions matching TRBD2. J gave up 5 bases and V 0 bases, and 3 bases lay outside the gene matches. There are 15 residues in the CDR3. In germline, CDR1 is SGDLS, CDR2 YYNGEE. CDR3 DNA: TGTGCCAGCAGCGTAGGAGTAGCGGGAGACAATGAGCAGTTCTTC. Residues: CASSVGVAGDNEQFF.

V is TRBV5-4 and J is TRBJ1-1, with 10 bases matching TRBD1. The V gene end was trimmed by 4 bases and the J gene end by 5 bases; junction bases not matched to a gene: 8. Germline CDR1 and CDR2: SGHNT and YYREEE (reference sequence). This CDR3 region has 15 residues. The CDR3 nucleotides are TGTGCCAGCAGCCGACAGGGGGCGAGTAGGACTGAAGCTTTCTTT. This sequence encodes CASSRQGASRTEAFF.

The chain employs TRBV4-1 and TRBJ2-3; 9 bases agree with TRBD2. CDR1 and CDR2 (germline): MGHRA, YSYEKL. The CDR3 contains 18 residues. J was trimmed by 0 bases and V by 2 bases; bases with no gene match: 9. In nucleotides, the CDR3 is TGCGCCAGCAGCCAATTCGTCGCGGGGGGGCCTAGCACAGATACGCAGTATTTT. Encoded protein: CASSQFVAGGPSTDTQYF.

The genes are TRBV6-6 and TRBJ1-1, with 7 bases aligning to TRBD1. CDR3 length: 13 residues. CDR1 is MNHNY and CDR2 is SVGAGI in the germline V gene (reference sequence). V was pared by 4 bases and J by 6 bases, with 5 bases of the junction left unmatched. CDR3 nucleotide sequence: TGTGCCAGCAGTTCCGGGGACAGTTCTGAAGCTTTCTTT. It codes for CASSSGDSSEAFF.

The DNA for the CDR3 is TGTGCCAGCAGTTTTGGACAGGGGTCAAATCAGCCCCAGCATTTT. As protein: CASSFGQGSNQPQHF. The chain uses TRBV6-5 and TRBJ1-5, with 9 bases identical to TRBD1. V shed 4 bases, J shed 4 bases, and the junction held 5 bases outside the gene matches. The CDR3 covers 15 residues. The germline V gene has CDR1 MNHEY and CDR2 SVGAGI.

The chain combines TRBV18 with TRBJ2-7; 12 bases fit TRBD2. The CDR3 spans 16 residues. CDR1 KGHSH and CDR2 LQKENI come from the germline V gene. V was clipped by 3 bases and J by 1 base; unmatched bases: 4. The CDR3 coding sequence is TGTGCCAGCTCACCGCCGGGACTAGCGGGTTCCTACGAGCAGTACTTC. Its protein is CASSPPGLAGSYEQYF.

The CDR3 is CASGGASQETQYF. The CDR3 nucleotides are TGTGCCAGCGGGGGGGCCTCCCAAGAGACCCAGTACTTC. The rearrangement joins TRBV28 to TRBJ2-5, with D possibly being TRBD2 (7 bases). V shed 8 bases and J shed 1 base, with 11 bases lying between them. This CDR3 spans 13 amino acids. Germline loops: CDR1 MDHEN, CDR2 SYDVKM.

The V gene is TRBV29-1, the J gene TRBJ2-1; 7 bases map to TRBD2. CDR1 is SQVTM, CDR2 ANQGSEA, per germline. The junction had 6 bases not matched to a gene; V was cut back by 1 base and J by 0 bases. The CDR3 totals 16 residues. CDR3 sequence (DNA): TGCAGCGTTGAAGGGGGGTCTAGCGGCTCCTACAATGAGCAGTTCTTC. Protein sequence: CSVEGGSSGSYNEQFF.

This chain uses TRBV7-6 with TRBJ2-7; TRBD2 matches at 12 bases. The CDR3 is 16 amino acids. CDR1 and CDR2 (germline): SGHVS, FNYEAQ. The V gene end was trimmed by 1 base and the J gene end by 2 bases; junction bases not matched to a gene: 3. The CDR3 here is CASSLGLAGATYEQYF. DNA for the CDR3: TGTGCCAGCAGCTTAGGACTAGCGGGAGCCACCTACGAGCAGTACTTC.

The genes are TRBV27 and TRBJ2-1, with D possibly being TRBD1 (6 bases). Trimming took 6 bases from V and 5 from J, leaving 20 bases between them. CDR3 length equals 16 residues. The germline gives CDR1 MNHEY, CDR2 SMNVEV (reference sequence). The CDR3 DNA reads TGTGCCAGCAGGGTGGCGGTAGGGGGTCGGAACAATGAGCAGTTCTTC. Translated, it gives CASRVAVGGRNNEQFF.

This clone showed up just once. The chain employs TRBV30 and TRBJ1-2, with 9 bases fitting TRBD1. The CDR3 extends over 16 amino acids. Per germline, CDR1 GTSNPN and CDR2 SVGIG (reference sequence). V shed 3 bases and J 0 bases; nucleotides not matched to a gene: 8. As DNA, the CDR3 is TGTGCCTGGAGAGGCGGGGACAGGGCGGCTAACTATGGCTACACCTTC. It encodes CAWRGGDRAANYGYTF.

This clone has only a few counts. V gene TRBV6-6 combines with J gene TRBJ2-1; 11 bases fit TRBD1. The germline gives CDR1 MNHNY, CDR2 SVGAGI (reference sequence). The CDR3 is 15 residues long. The V segment lost 6 bases and the J segment 12 bases; nucleotides outside the gene matches: 13. The CDR3 region is CASRKGQGGIRGQFF. CDR3 nucleotide sequence: TGTGCCAGCAGAAAGGGACAGGGGGGGATCAGGGGGCAGTTCTTC.

The chain employs TRBV6-6 and TRBJ2-2, with 13 bases matching TRBD2. V lost 4 bases and J lost 7; bases outside the gene matches: 3. This CDR3 comprises 15 residues. Per germline, CDR1 MNHNY and CDR2 SVGAGI (reference sequence). The CDR3 reads CASSSRLAGGGELFF. The CDR3 DNA follows: TGTGCCAGCAGTTCTCGACTAGCGGGAGGCGGGGAGCTGTTTTTT.

The chain is built from TRBV28 and TRBJ1-5, with 7 bases fitting TRBD1. Germline CDR1 MDHEN, CDR2 SYDVKM. The CDR3 totals 18 residues. Trimming cost V 4 bases and J 7 bases; bases outside gene matches: 19. The CDR3 coding sequence is TGTGCCAGCAGTTCTCCTATACGGGGAACAGGGGACGACCAGCCCCAGCATTTT. Translation gives CASSSPIRGTGDDQPQHF.

The gene calls are TRBV5-6 and TRBJ1-5; D is perhaps TRBD1 (6 bases). Germline CDR1 SGHDT, CDR2 YYEEEE. CDR3 length equals 15 residues. Trimming pared 1 base from V and 5 bases from J, leaving 13 bases between. This chain's CDR3 is CASSLRPRGDQPQHF. CDR3 nucleotide sequence: TGTGCCAGCAGCTTGAGGCCCAGGGGCGATCAGCCCCAGCATTTT.

V and J are TRBV9 and TRBJ2-3, with TRBD2 as a possible D gene (7 bases). CDR1 and CDR2 (germline): SGDLS, YYNGEE. V was trimmed by 0 bases and J by 6 bases, leaving 14 bases between them. The CDR3 runs to 15 residues. Here the CDR3 reads CASSVADGGPDTQYF. CDR3 coding DNA: TGTGCCAGCAGCGTAGCGGACGGGGGGCCCGATACGCAGTATTTT.

The genes are TRBV11-3 and TRBJ2-5; D remains ambiguous. The CDR3 consists of 17 residues. Trimming shortened V by 4 bases and J by 0 bases, and 18 bases separated the two germline ends. The germline CDR1 and CDR2 sequences are SGHNT and YENEEA. This CDR3 reads CASSSIPFAENQETQYF. The CDR3, as DNA: TGTGCCAGCAGCTCCATTCCATTTGCGGAGAACCAAGAGACCCAGTACTTC.

This chain connects TRBV28 to TRBJ2-7; maybe TRBD1 (6 bases). Trimming pared 0 bases from V and 2 bases from J, leaving 11 bases between. Germline CDR1 MDHEN, CDR2 SYDVKM. The CDR3 extends over 15 amino acids. The CDR3 region is CASSLWTGSTYEQYF. CDR3 DNA: TGTGCCAGCAGTTTATGGACAGGCTCAACCTACGAGCAGTACTTC.

This clone was counted between two and nine times. The chain is built from TRBV9 and TRBJ2-2, with 11 bases identical to TRBD2. After removal of 0 bases from V and 10 bases from J, the junction contained 5 bases not matched to a gene. The CDR3 runs to 15 residues. Germline CDR1 is SGDLS and CDR2 is YYNGEE. CDR3 bases: TGTGCCAGCAGCGTAGTAGCGGGGGGGCCGGAGGAGCTGTTTTTT. Translated, it gives CASSVVAGGPEELFF.

This clone is a singleton in its sample. The chain uses TRBV5-1 and TRBJ2-5; unclear D gene. V shed 2 bases and J shed 2 bases, with 7 bases lying between them. This CDR3 is 13 amino acids long. The germline V gene encodes CDR1 SGHRS and CDR2 YFSETQ. The chain's CDR3 is CASSFRRQETQYF. The CDR3 DNA follows: TGCGCCAGCAGCTTTAGGCGGCAAGAGACCCAGTACTTC.

The rearrangement uses TRBV7-8 and TRBJ2-1; 12 bases match TRBD2. V gave up 5 bases and J gave up 7 bases; unmatched junction bases: 9. The CDR3 sequence is 16 residues long. Germline loops: CDR1 SGHVS, CDR2 FQNEAQ. For the CDR3, the DNA is TGTGCCAGCAGCCAGAGGACTAGCGGGATGTTTAATGAGCAGTTCTTC. It translates to CASSQRTSGMFNEQFF.

The chain recombines TRBV7-6 with TRBJ2-7; D may be TRBD2 (5 bases). CDR3 length equals 15 residues. V lost 5 bases, J lost 2 bases, and 16 bases lay in between. Per germline, CDR1 SGHVS and CDR2 FNYEAQ. The CDR3 bases are TGTGCCAGCAGCATCCTCCGGGATTCGACCTACGAGCAGTACTTC. Translated, it gives CASSILRDSTYEQYF.

The rearrangement links TRBV7-9 to TRBJ1-1; D possibly corresponds to TRBD1 (6 bases). Per germline, CDR1 SEHNR and CDR2 FQNEAQ (reference sequence). The CDR3 consists of 14 residues. Trimming removed 2 bases from V and 7 bases from J, with 14 bases in between. Written as DNA, the CDR3 is TGTGCCAGCAGCTTAACCGGGACACCGAATGAAGCTTTCTTT. The encoded protein is CASSLTGTPNEAFF.